The 4 T cell receptor beta chains below were found in one sample sequenced in a study of regulatory T cells in long-lasting Graves disease. Time point indicated: newly diagnosed GD, antithyroid drugs for less than 3 months. Construction of the TCR library relied on RNA isolated from PBMCs. Sequencing libraries for TCR beta were prepared with iRepertoire HTBI primers and Arm-PCR of CDR3 regions. TCRdb used MiXCR to reprocess the multiplex PCR reads, holding one entry per CDR3 protein. The data show around 360,000 distinct CDR3 sequences, roughly 17% seen once. The same specimen was also included in a second study, on T cells in Graves' hyperthyroidism and ophthalmopathy.

This material consisted of peripheral blood mononuclear cells (PBMCs), taken at new diagnosis, from a patient treated with antithyroid drugs. These receptor sequences come from a woman aged 18-29 years with Graves disease.

This chain connects TRBV19 to TRBJ2-7; 7 nucleotides align to TRBD1. J gave up 0 bases and V 8 bases, and 7 bases lay outside the gene matches. This CDR3 region has 14 residues. CDR1 is LNHDA and CDR2 is SQIVND in the germline V gene (reference sequence). The CDR3 loop reads CASAVTGSSYEQYF. The CDR3 DNA reads TGTGCCAGTGCCGTGACAGGGAGCTCCTACGAGCAGTACTTC.

This clonotype was counted many times. V gene TRBV27 combines with J gene TRBJ2-3; 11 bases map to TRBD2. The germline CDR1 and CDR2 sequences are MNHEY and SMNVEV (reference sequence). CDR3 length: 15 residues. V was pared by 4 bases and J by 3 bases, with 3 bases of the junction left unmatched. The CDR3: CASSSRLAGTDTQYF. The CDR3 DNA is TGTGCCAGCAGTTCCCGACTAGCGGGAACAGATACGCAGTATTTT.

The chain employs TRBV4-2 and TRBJ2-3; possible D gene TRBD2, 6 bases. Germline V gene sequence: CDR1 LGHNA, CDR2 YNFKEQ. The V end lost 0 bases, the J end lost 3 bases, and 13 bases lay between the germline ends. The CDR3 has 16 amino acids. The CDR3 region is CASSQERAGTTDTQYF. CDR3 DNA: TGTGCCAGCAGCCAAGAGAGGGCGGGAACGACAGATACGCAGTATTTT.

Many counts were recorded for this clonotype. This chain uses TRBV9 with TRBJ2-1; 8 bases map to TRBD2. In germline, CDR1 is SGDLS, CDR2 YYNGEE. The V and J ends lost 3 bases and 3 bases, in that order; junction bases with no gene match: 5. The CDR3 covers 15 residues. In DNA form, the CDR3 reads TGTGCCAGCAGCGCCGGCGGGGGGATCTACAATGAGCAGTTCTTC. This encodes CASSAGGGIYNEQFF.